These 27 T cell receptor beta chains were sequenced from one sample in a study of T cell repertoires and HLA-DP antigens. Only in-frame clones appear in the TCRdb table, and some are missing; sequencing was by immunoSEQ multiplex PCR. The profile shows approximately 110,000 clones, around 93% of them singletons. These receptors' targets are unknown. Sequencing was carried out using CD4+ T cells from PBMCs. The receptor set was obtained from a woman between 18 and 30 years old in good health and CMV-seronegative.

The chain employs TRBV5-6 and TRBJ2-7; D call uncertain. In germline, CDR1 is SGHDT, CDR2 YYEEEE. V was trimmed by 4 bases and J by 3 bases, leaving 8 bases between them. This CDR3 is built from 12 residues. In DNA, the CDR3 is TGTGCCAGCAGCATGGCCAGCTACGAGCAGTACGTC. Translation: CASSMASYEQYV.

The chain employs TRBV11-3 and TRBJ2-1, with TRBD2 matching 11 bases. The CDR3 has 20 amino acids. CDR1 and CDR2 from the germline V gene are SGHNT and YENEEA. V shed 5 bases and J 3 bases; nucleotides not matched to a gene: 18. CDR3: CASSLTIRLAGPINYNEQFF. CDR3 sequence (DNA): TGTGCCAGCAGCCTGACAATTCGACTAGCGGGACCGATAAACTACAATGAGCAGTTCTTC.

The genes are TRBV6-6 and TRBJ1-3; tentative D call: TRBD1 (6 bases). CDR1 and CDR2 from the germline V gene are MNHNY and SVGAGI (reference sequence). CDR3 length: 16 amino acids. V dropped 0 bases and J dropped 0 bases, with 9 bases sitting between them. The CDR3 is CASSYSWTDSGNTIYF. The CDR3 DNA is TGTGCCAGCAGTTACTCTTGGACAGACTCTGGAAACACCATATATTTT.

V gene TRBV7-8 combines with J gene TRBJ1-3; D gene unclear. Germline CDR1 SGHVS, CDR2 FQNEAQ. The CDR3 is made up of 13 amino acids. The germline V and J ends were trimmed by 5 bases and 4 bases, with 9 bases remaining between them. CDR3 sequence: CASSRTGGNTIYF. The CDR3 DNA follows: TGTGCCAGCAGCCGGACGGGGGGAAACACCATATATTTT.

This chain uses TRBV29-1 with TRBJ1-5; D is possibly TRBD1 (5 bases). Trimming shortened V by 4 bases and J by 0 bases, and 10 bases separated the two germline ends. There are 14 residues in the CDR3. Per germline, CDR1 SQVTM and CDR2 ANQGSEA. The CDR3 DNA follows: TGCAGCGTTGCGATAGGGGATAGCAATCAGCCCCAGCATTTT. It translates to CSVAIGDSNQPQHF.

This clone has a single count. This chain connects TRBV18 to TRBJ1-1; TRBD1 is a possible D gene (6 bases). The CDR3 has 16 residues. Trimming cost V 6 bases and J 0 bases, with 17 bases left between them. Looked up from germline, CDR1 is KGHSH and CDR2 is LQKENI. CDR3 loop: CASSQTRTDMNTEAFF. CDR3 DNA sequence: TGTGCCAGCTCCCAAACCCGGACAGACATGAACACTGAAGCTTTCTTT.

J is TRBJ2-5 and V is TRBV5-6; 10 bases fit TRBD2. The CDR3 covers 14 residues. The junction had 1 base not matched to a gene; V was cut back by 2 bases and J by 3 bases. Per germline, CDR1 SGHDT and CDR2 YYEEEE. The DNA for the CDR3 is TGTGCCAGCAGCTTTCTAGCGGGAGAAGAGACCCAGTACTTC. Its protein product is CASSFLAGEETQYF.

The chain employs TRBV7-2 and TRBJ1-5; a possible D gene is TRBD1 (6 bases). There are 15 residues in the CDR3. V was clipped by 4 bases and J by 0 bases, with 10 bases between them. Germline V gene sequence: CDR1 SGHTA, CDR2 FQGNSA. In DNA, the CDR3 is TGTGCCAGCAGCTATGGACAGTATAGCAATCAGCCCCAGCATTTT. Residues: CASSYGQYSNQPQHF.

The J gene is TRBJ2-7, the V gene TRBV7-2; D gene uncertain. Germline assignment: CDR1 SGHTA and CDR2 FQGNSA. V was clipped by 1 base and J by 3 bases, with 13 bases between them. This CDR3 is built from 15 residues. The CDR3 DNA follows: TGTGCCAGCAGCTTAGAGTCAGGTTCGCTCTACGAGCAGTACTTC. Its protein product is CASSLESGSLYEQYF.

The table lists this clone with a few counts. This chain joins TRBV14 and TRBJ1-3, with D unclear. V gave up 4 bases and J gave up 8 bases, with 12 bases separating them. Germline V gene sequence: CDR1 SGHDN, CDR2 FVKESK. CDR3 length equals 13 residues. CDR3 protein: CASSPLGRDTIYF. The CDR3 nucleotides are TGTGCCAGCAGCCCCCTAGGCCGAGACACCATATATTTT. The full variable domain, its missing parts supplied by reference TRBV14 and TRBJ1-3, is EAGVTQFPSHSVIEKGQTVTLRCDPISGHDNLYWYRRVMGKEIKFLLHFVKESKQDESGMPNNRFLAERTGGTYSTLKVQPAELEDSGVYFCASSPLGRDTIYFGEGSWLTVV.

The chain joins TRBV18 to TRBJ2-7, with 12 bases matching TRBD1. Germline V gives CDR1 KGHSH, CDR2 LQKENI. Germline trimming cut 2 bases from V and 3 bases from J; bases unmatched to any gene: 8. The CDR3 totals 17 residues. The CDR3 DNA reads as TGTGCCAGCTCACCAGTCTCGGGACAGGGGGCCCTCTACGAGCAGTACGTC. As protein: CASSPVSGQGALYEQYV.

The chain joins TRBV7-9 to TRBJ1-1; no firm D call. V lost 6 bases to trimming and J lost 1 base, with 12 bases between them. This CDR3 comprises 14 residues. Per the germline V gene, CDR1 is SEHNR and CDR2 is FQNEAQ (reference sequence). CDR3 sequence: CASRLVSRNTEAFF. The CDR3 nucleotides are TGTGCCAGCAGACTAGTATCCCGGAACACTGAAGCTTTCTTT. The full variable domain, its missing parts supplied by reference TRBV7-9 and TRBJ1-1, is DTGVSQNPRHKITKRGQNVTFRCDPISEHNRLYWYRQTLGQGPEFLTYFQNEAQLEKSRLLSDRFSAERPKGSFSTLEIQRTEQGDSAMYLCASRLVSRNTEAFFGQGTRLTVV.

The chain is built from TRBV19 and TRBJ2-6; D is unclear. Germline V gene data show CDR1 as LNHDA and CDR2 as SQIVND (reference sequence). V lost 3 bases and J 1 base, leaving 16 bases between the germline ends. This CDR3 spans 18 amino acids. The chain's CDR3 is CASSIRTGLRSGANVLTF. In nucleotides, the CDR3 is TGTGCCAGTAGTATTAGGACGGGTCTAAGGTCTGGGGCCAACGTCCTGACTTTC.

This clone has a single count. At one of its ends the junction is not consistent with the germline gene, which may arise from a read error. The rearrangement uses TRBV19 and TRBJ2-7; possibly TRBD2 for D (6 bases). The CDR3 runs to 14 residues. Germline V CDR1 and CDR2: LNHDA, SQIVND (reference sequence). The CDR3 bases are TGTGCCAGTAGTAATCTGGTGGTGGGACTCCCGGAACTGTTC. Protein: CASSNLVVGLPELF.

V and J are TRBV20-1 and TRBJ2-2, with D maybe TRBD2 (6 bases). The CDR3 spans 11 residues. Germline loops: CDR1 DFQATT, CDR2 SNEGSKA (reference sequence). V was pared by 7 bases and J by 4 bases, with 7 bases between. The CDR3 region is CSGRGTGELFF. The CDR3 DNA is TGCAGTGGGCGGGGCACCGGGGAGCTGTTTTTT.

V is TRBV5-1 and J is TRBJ2-4, with D hard to call. The V end was cut by 1 base, the J end by 4 bases, with 6 bases between. Germline assignment: CDR1 SGHRS and CDR2 YFSETQ. The CDR3 totals 13 residues. This CDR3 reads CASSLSEKNIQYF. CDR3 coding DNA: TGCGCCAGCAGCTTGTCCGAAAAAAACATTCAGTACTTC.

The J gene is TRBJ2-4, the V gene TRBV14; 12 bases map to TRBD1. There are 19 residues in the CDR3. Looked up from germline, CDR1 is SGHDN and CDR2 is FVKESK. Unmatched junction bases numbered 9, after V lost 1 base and J lost 2 bases. The CDR3: CASSQVGTGGAGPKNIQYF. CDR3 DNA: TGTGCCAGCAGCCAAGTTGGGACAGGGGGCGCGGGGCCCAAAAACATTCAGTACTTC.

Worth noting for this clone: The junction does not match germline at one end; this may be a read error. CDR3 sequence: CASSLIRCSGVDRDTEYSF. CDR3 in DNA: TGCGCCAGCAGCTTGATTAGGTGCTCTGGGGTTGACCGGGACACGGAATATTCTTTC. The chain uses TRBV5-1 and TRBJ1-2; D perhaps matches TRBD1 (6 bases). Germline V gene data show CDR1 as SGHRS and CDR2 as YFSETQ. The CDR3 sequence is 19 residues long.

The genes are TRBV6-4 and TRBJ1-5, with 9 bases lining up with TRBD1. This CDR3 has 18 residues. J was trimmed by 5 bases and V by 0 bases; bases with no gene match: 11. CDR1 and CDR2 from the germline V gene are MRHNA and SNTAGT. This chain's CDR3 is CASSDSKQGANIYQPQHF. DNA of the CDR3: TGTGCCAGCAGTGACTCGAAACAGGGGGCAAATATCTATCAGCCCCAGCATTTT.

This rearrangement joins TRBV10-3 to TRBJ2-1; D gene uncertain. CDR3 length: 13 amino acids. Per the germline V gene, CDR1 is ENHRY and CDR2 is SYGVKD. V lost 2 bases and J 2 bases, leaving 4 bases between the germline ends. The CDR3 reads CAISEDTYNEQFF. DNA of the CDR3: TGTGCCATCAGTGAGGACACCTACAATGAGCAGTTCTTC.

The rearrangement links TRBV5-1 to TRBJ2-2; 8 bases fit TRBD1. This CDR3 spans 17 amino acids. CDR1 is SGHRS, CDR2 YFSETQ, per germline. The trim removed 2 bases at V and 3 bases at J, leaving 9 bases unmatched. CDR3 DNA: TGCGCCAGCAGCTTTCAGGACAGGGTAGGTTACACCGGGGAGCTGTTTTTT. The encoded protein is CASSFQDRVGYTGELFF.

CDR3 sequence: CASSVGVGRPGDTQYF. CDR3 nucleotide sequence: TGTGCCAGCAGCGTAGGAGTCGGGAGGCCGGGCGATACGCAGTATTTT. This chain uses TRBV9 with TRBJ2-3; 7 nucleotides match TRBD2. CDR1 and CDR2 from the germline V gene are SGDLS and YYNGEE. V shed 0 bases, J shed 6 bases, and the junction held 10 bases outside the gene matches. The CDR3 contains 16 residues.

A single count supports this clone. The rearrangement links TRBV5-6 to TRBJ1-2, with a weak D call TRBD1 (6 bases). CDR1 is SGHDT and CDR2 is YYEEEE in the germline V gene. V was clipped by 3 bases and J by 4 bases, with 16 bases between them. The length of the CDR3 is 15 residues. The CDR3 coding sequence is TGTGCCAGCAGCTCTGAGGGGGGTTTGAGCTATGGCTACACCTTC. Encoded protein: CASSSEGGLSYGYTF.

The J gene is TRBJ1-4, the V gene TRBV18; 8 bases agree with TRBD1. The germline V gene has CDR1 KGHSH and CDR2 LQKENI. Trimming removed 4 bases from V and 5 bases from J; junction bases left unmatched: 6. CDR3 length: 15 amino acids. This CDR3 is CASSRLGQENEKLFF. Written as DNA, the CDR3 is TGTGCCAGCTCACGCCTGGGACAGGAGAATGAAAAACTGTTTTTT.

This chain connects TRBV4-2 to TRBJ1-1; D is uncertain. The CDR3 sequence is 14 residues long. Per germline, CDR1 LGHNA and CDR2 YNFKEQ. V lost 0 bases and J lost 1, with 6 bases in between. The CDR3: CASSQEVPNTEAFF. CDR3 nucleotides: TGTGCCAGCAGCCAAGAAGTGCCGAACACTGAAGCTTTCTTT.

The chain is built from TRBV5-1 and TRBJ2-1, with 12 bases aligning to TRBD2. Germline loops: CDR1 SGHRS, CDR2 YFSETQ. V dropped 1 base and J dropped 0; count of bases not matched to a gene: 5. The CDR3 is made up of 18 amino acids. The CDR3 here is CASSLPPTSGGSYNEQFF. CDR3 bases: TGCGCCAGCAGCTTGCCCCCGACTAGCGGGGGCTCCTACAATGAGCAGTTCTTC.

The V call is TRBV27, the J call TRBJ2-7; D may be TRBD1 or TRBD2 (6 bases each). The CDR3 is 15 residues long. The germline V gene encodes CDR1 MNHEY and CDR2 SMNVEV (reference sequence). V lost 4 bases, J lost 1 base, and 14 bases lay in between. The CDR3 bases are TGTGCCAGCAGTTCCCAAAGAGGGGGGTCCTACGAGCAGTACTTC. It codes for CASSSQRGGSYEQYF.